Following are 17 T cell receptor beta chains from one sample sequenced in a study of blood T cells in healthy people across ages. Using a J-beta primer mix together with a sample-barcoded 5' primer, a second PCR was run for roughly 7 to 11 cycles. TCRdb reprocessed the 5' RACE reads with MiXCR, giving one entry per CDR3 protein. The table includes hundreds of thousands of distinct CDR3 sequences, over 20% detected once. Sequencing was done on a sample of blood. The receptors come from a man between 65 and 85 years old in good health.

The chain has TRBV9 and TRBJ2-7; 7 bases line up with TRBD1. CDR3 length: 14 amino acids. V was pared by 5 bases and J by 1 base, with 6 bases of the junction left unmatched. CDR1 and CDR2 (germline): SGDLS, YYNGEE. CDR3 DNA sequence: TGTGCCAGCAGTCAGACAGGGCCGTCCTACGAGCAGTACTTC. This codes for CASSQTGPSYEQYF.

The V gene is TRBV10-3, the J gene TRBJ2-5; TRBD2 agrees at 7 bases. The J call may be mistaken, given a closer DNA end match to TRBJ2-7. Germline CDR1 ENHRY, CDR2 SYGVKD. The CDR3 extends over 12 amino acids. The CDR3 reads CAGASGFYEQYF. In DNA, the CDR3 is TGTGCAGGGGCTAGCGGATTCTACGAGCAGTACTTC.

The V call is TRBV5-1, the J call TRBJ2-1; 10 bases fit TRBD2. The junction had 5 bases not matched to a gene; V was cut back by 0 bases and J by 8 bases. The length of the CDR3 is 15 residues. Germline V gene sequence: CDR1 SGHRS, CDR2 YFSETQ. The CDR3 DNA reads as TGCGCCAGCAGCTTGGGTTCTAGCGGGAGTCATGAGCAGTTCTTC. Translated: CASSLGSSGSHEQFF.

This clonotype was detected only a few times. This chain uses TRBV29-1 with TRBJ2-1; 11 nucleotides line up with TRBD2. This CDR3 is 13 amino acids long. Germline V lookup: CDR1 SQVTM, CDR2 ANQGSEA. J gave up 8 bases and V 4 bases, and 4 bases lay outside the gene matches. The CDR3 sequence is CSVAGLAGDEQFF. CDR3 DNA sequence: TGCAGCGTTGCTGGACTAGCGGGCGATGAGCAGTTCTTC.

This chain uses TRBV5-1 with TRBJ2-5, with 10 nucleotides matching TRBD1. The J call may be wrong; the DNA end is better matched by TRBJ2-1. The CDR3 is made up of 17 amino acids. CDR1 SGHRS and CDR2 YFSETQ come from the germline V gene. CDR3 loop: CASSRPGTGDGFYEQFF. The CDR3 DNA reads TGCGCCAGCAGCCGTCCCGGGACAGGGGACGGGTTCTATGAGCAGTTCTTC.

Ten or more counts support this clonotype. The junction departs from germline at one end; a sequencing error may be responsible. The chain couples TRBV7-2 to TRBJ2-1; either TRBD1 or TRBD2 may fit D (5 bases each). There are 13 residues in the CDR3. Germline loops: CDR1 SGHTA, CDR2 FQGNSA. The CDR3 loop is CASSLGTVNEQFF. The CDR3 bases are TGCGCCAGCAGCCTTGGGACGGTTAATGAGCAGTTCTTC.

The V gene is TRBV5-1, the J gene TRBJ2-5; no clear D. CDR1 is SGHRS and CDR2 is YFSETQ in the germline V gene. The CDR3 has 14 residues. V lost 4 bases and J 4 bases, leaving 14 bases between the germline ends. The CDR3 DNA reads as TGCGCCAGCAGCGTGGGCCTCTGGGGAGAGACCCAGTACTTC. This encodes CASSVGLWGETQYF.

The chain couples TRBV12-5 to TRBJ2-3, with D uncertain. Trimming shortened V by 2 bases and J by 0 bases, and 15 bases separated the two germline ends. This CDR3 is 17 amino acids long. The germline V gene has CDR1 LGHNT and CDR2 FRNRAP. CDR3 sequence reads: CASGLSYYGISTDTQYF. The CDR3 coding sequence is TGTGCTAGTGGTTTGTCCTACTACGGTATTAGCACAGATACGCAGTATTTT.

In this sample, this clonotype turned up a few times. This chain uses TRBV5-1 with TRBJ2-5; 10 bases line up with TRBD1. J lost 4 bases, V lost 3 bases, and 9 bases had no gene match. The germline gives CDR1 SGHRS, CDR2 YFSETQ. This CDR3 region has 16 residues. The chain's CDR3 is CASSSGQGDWRETQYF. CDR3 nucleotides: TGCGCCAGCAGCTCCGGACAGGGGGATTGGAGAGAGACCCAGTACTTC.

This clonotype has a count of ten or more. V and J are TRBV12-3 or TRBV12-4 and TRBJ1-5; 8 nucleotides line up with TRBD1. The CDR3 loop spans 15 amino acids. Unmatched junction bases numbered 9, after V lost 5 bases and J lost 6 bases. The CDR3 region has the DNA TGTGCCAGCAGTATTGGGACAGGTCATAGTCAGCCCCAGCATTTT. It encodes CASSIGTGHSQPQHF.

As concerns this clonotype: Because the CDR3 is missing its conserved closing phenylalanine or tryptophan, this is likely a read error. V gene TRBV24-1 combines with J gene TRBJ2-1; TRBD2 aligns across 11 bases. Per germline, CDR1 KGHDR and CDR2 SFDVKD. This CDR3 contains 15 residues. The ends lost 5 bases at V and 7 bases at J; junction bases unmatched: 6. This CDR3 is CATSALAGGWNEQFV. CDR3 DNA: TGTGCCACCAGTGCCCTAGCGGGAGGTTGGAATGAGCAGTTCGTC.

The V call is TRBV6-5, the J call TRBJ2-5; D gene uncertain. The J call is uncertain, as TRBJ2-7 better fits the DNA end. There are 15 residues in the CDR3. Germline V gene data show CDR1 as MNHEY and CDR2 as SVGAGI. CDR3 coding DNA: TGTGCCAGCAGTTATACCCTGCGGTCCCACGACGAGCAGTACTTC. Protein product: CASSYTLRSHDEQYF.

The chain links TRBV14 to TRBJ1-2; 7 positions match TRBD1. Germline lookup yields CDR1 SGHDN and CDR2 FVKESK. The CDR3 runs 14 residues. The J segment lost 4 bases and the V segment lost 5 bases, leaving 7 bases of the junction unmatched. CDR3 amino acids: CASSREGGTYGYTF. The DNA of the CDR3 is TGTGCCAGCAGCAGGGAAGGGGGCACCTATGGCTACACCTTC.

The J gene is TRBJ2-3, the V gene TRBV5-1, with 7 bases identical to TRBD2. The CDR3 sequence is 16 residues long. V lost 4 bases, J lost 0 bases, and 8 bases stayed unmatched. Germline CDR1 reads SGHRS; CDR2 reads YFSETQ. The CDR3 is CASSNDISGSTDTQYF. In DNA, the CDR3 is TGCGCCAGCAGCAATGATATTAGCGGGAGCACAGATACGCAGTATTTT.

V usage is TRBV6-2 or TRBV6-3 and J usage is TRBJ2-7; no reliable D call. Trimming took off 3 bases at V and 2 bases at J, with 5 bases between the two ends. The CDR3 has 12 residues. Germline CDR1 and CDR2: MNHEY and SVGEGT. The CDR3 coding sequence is TGTGCCAGCAGTTATTGGGCCTACGAGCAGTACTTC. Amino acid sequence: CASSYWAYEQYF.

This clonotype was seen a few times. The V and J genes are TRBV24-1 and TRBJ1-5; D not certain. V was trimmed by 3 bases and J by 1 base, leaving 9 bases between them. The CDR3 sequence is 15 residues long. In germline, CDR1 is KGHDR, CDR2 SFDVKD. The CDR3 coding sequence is TGTGCCACCAGTGATAGCAAAGACAGCAATCAGCCCCAGCATTTT. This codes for CATSDSKDSNQPQHF.

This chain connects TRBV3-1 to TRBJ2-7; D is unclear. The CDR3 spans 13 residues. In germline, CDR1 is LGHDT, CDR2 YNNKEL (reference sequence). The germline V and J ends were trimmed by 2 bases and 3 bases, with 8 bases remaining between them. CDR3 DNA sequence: TGTGCCAGCAGCCAAACCGAATACTACGAGCAGTACTTC. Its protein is CASSQTEYYEQYF.